Here is one TCR beta chain with its context. CD4+ naive, central memory, regulatory and stem cell-like memory cells were sorted via CD45RO/CCR7/CD25/CD127/CD95/CD27. This entry comes from a study of beta chain features in type 1 diabetes. Study at large: Cells sorted and examined across all samples totaled over 95 million.

Expressed TCRB transcripts were sequenced because the isolated RNA had all been reverse transcribed beforehand. Only in-frame clones appear in the TCRdb table, and some are missing; sequencing was by immunoSEQ multiplex PCR. This table has around 450,000 clones, over 9.5% appearing once. Germline values: CDR1 SGHTA, CDR2 FQGNSA. The CDR3 sequence is 14 residues long. With 8 bases removed from V and 4 bases from J, the gap between germline ends came to 15 bases. The chain recombines TRBV7-2 with TRBJ2-1; D may be TRBD1 or TRBD2 (5 bases each). Sequencing used naive CD4+ T cells from blood. This receptor was identified in a woman aged 18-30 years in good health. Written as DNA, the CDR3 is TGTGCCAGCTCCGGACGGGGACCTTACAATGAGCAGTTCTTC. The encoded protein is CASSGRGPYNEQFF.